The rows below give T cell receptor beta chains drawn from one sample of a study of OX40 agonist ivuxolimab in advanced cancers. Profiling relied on immunoSEQ multiplex PCR, and the TCRdb table lists in-frame clones only, not all of them. The data hold about 58,000 clones, with about 81% observed a single time. The material was CD4+ or CD8+ T cells sorted from blood, obtained in a trial of the OX40 agonist ivuxolimab. The receptors were gathered from an adult with an advanced solid tumor such as melanoma, head and neck, liver or kidney cancer. The conserved cysteine and the conserved F or W are not part of the CDR3 here. Fields, in order: J gene, V gene, clone size, CDR3 protein. Size values are once, few and many counts, or a class for expanded clones, and some rows have none.

>TRBJ1-2|TRBV15|-
ATSRDWDRGRGGYT
>TRBJ1-1|TRBV6-1|-
ASSEDPSQSTEAF
>TRBJ2-3|TRBV7-3|-
ASSLTGTSGGTTDTQY
>TRBJ1-5|TRBV9|medium-sized
ASSVGQGGQPQH
>TRBJ2-7|TRBV7-8|-
ASSPLGSVSYEQY
>TRBJ1-2|TRBV6-1|few
ASSERVADLYGYT
>TRBJ1-6|TRBV5-5|-
ASSGEQYSSPLH
>TRBJ1-3|TRBV6-5|-
ASSYKPDSGNTIY
>TRBJ2-2|TRBV10-1|-
ASSEIRDTGELF
>TRBJ2-5|TRBV7-8|-
ASSLGLAGRETQY
>TRBJ1-1|TRBV6-1|-
ASKQDIGAF
>TRBJ2-2|TRBV5-1|-
ASSLEGAGELF
>TRBJ2-7|TRBV11-2|-
ASSPDRVSNEQY
>TRBJ1-2|TRBV7-2|-
ASSHGQAKYGYT
>TRBJ1-3|TRBV19|-
ASNSPSGTSSGNTIY
>TRBJ2-2|TRBV10-3|-
AIRDRQETGELF
>TRBJ2-7|TRBV11-2|once
ASSLVAGGNLDEQY
>TRBJ1-6|TRBV5-1|few
ASRDFLKGPRGSPLH
>TRBJ1-2|TRBV10-2|-
ASGGQGNYGYT
>TRBJ1-5|TRBV5-5|few
ASSLGDHQPQH
>TRBJ2-3|TRBV5-1|-
ASSSGLAGGLTQY
>TRBJ1-2|TRBV19|-
ASSIPTGSGYT
>TRBJ2-5|TRBV11-2|once
ASSARLAGGLQETQY
>TRBJ2-3|TRBV28|-
ASREGVEDTQY
>TRBJ1-5|TRBV15|-
ATSRERAGTHSNQPQH
>TRBJ2-7|TRBV7-9|-
ASSLTLTYEQY
>TRBJ1-6|TRBV5-6|-
ASSEGTGGPNSPLH
>TRBJ2-2|TRBV19|-
ASSRDRNTGELF
>TRBJ2-7|TRBV5-1|-
ASSIFGGDSYEQY